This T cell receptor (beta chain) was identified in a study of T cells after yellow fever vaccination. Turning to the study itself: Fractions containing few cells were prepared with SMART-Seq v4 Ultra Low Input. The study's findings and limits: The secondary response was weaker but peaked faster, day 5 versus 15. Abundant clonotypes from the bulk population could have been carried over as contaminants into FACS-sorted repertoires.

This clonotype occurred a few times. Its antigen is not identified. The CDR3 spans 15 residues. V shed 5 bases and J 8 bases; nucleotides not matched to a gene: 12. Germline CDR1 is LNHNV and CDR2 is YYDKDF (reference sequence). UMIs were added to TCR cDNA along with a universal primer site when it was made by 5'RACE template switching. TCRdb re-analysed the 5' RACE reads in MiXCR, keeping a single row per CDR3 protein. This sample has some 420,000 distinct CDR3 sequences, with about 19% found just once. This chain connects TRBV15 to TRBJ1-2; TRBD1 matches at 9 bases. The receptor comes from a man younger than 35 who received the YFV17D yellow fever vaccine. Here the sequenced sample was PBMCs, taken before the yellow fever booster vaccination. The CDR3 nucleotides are TGTGCCACCAGCGCCGGGACAGGGACGTTGAGGGGCTACACCTTC. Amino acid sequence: CATSAGTGTLRGYTF.